This T cell receptor (beta chain) was identified in a study of T cells in Graves' hyperthyroidism and ophthalmopathy. Template material for amplifying TCR beta CDR3 regions consisted of RNA transcripts. The HTBI primer set was used in a first-round RT-PCR of the TCR CDR3. TCRdb fed the multiplex PCR reads into MiXCR, producing one record per CDR3 protein. The sample consists of about 610,000 distinct CDR3 sequences, roughly a sixth of them appearing once. This clonotype has a count of ten or more. V lost 0 bases to trimming and J lost 2 bases, with 6 bases between them. This CDR3 region has 14 residues. The germline V gene has CDR1 KGHSH and CDR2 LQKENI.

The receptor was derived from a woman in her forties with Graves' ophthalmopathy. Material for sequencing was blood. This chain uses TRBV18 with TRBJ2-3; D is uncertain. The CDR3 DNA is TGTGCCAGCTCACCACCGTTAGCCACAGATACGCAGTATTTT. As protein: CASSPPLATDTQYF.